This T cell receptor beta chain was obtained from a study of Tregs in tolerant kidney transplant recipients. Notes on the study in general: Donor-specific Treg expansion exceeded global Treg expansion in tolerant patients, suggesting antigen drive.

Concerning this clone itself: The antigen is unknown.

This CDR3 has 20 residues. The germline CDR1 and CDR2 sequences are SGHDN and FVKESK. Losses at the gene ends were 0 bases for V and 1 base for J; bases not matched to a gene: 15. Only in-frame clones appear in the TCRdb table, and some are missing; sequencing was by immunoSEQ multiplex PCR. The table records roughly 66,000 clones, 80% to 95% of them present only once. Specimen: CD8+ T cells from blood, collected before the transplant. The chain is built from TRBV14 and TRBJ2-1; 7 bases line up with TRBD1. The receptor was isolated from a human donor who received a combined kidney and bone marrow transplant. CDR3: CASSQDMTGHVTTSYNEQFF. In DNA form, the CDR3 reads TGTGCCAGCAGCCAAGATATGACAGGGCATGTGACTACATCCTACAATGAGCAGTTCTTC.